This TCR beta chain is drawn from a study of cytomegalovirus exposure and HLA in healthy donors. Study details: Caucasian-associated ancestry cluster membership applied to over 80% of 398 genotyped donors. Notes on the study in general: One variant, a missense change in DCLRE1C, was linked in a later analysis to TCR beta V- and J-gene trimming. Testing in vitro showed a few CMV-associated chains specific for CMV antigens.

Germline V CDR1 and CDR2: GTSNPN, SVGIG (reference sequence). V gave up 1 base and J gave up 4 bases, with 3 bases separating them. The CDR3 runs to 11 residues. As for this clone: No antigen is known for it.

It was with 60 Vbeta and 13 Jbeta primers that the PCR ran. Libraries were prepared by immunoSEQ multiplex PCR; TCRdb keeps only in-frame clonotypes and omits some of them. The sample lists tens of thousands of clones, about 78% occurring once. This chain uses TRBV30 with TRBJ2-3; D is undetermined. The sequence derives from a woman younger than 45 in good health and CMV-seronegative. Sequenced: PBMCs. The CDR3 coding sequence is TGTGCCTGGAGTGCGGCAGATACGCAGTATTTT. It is translated as CAWSAADTQYF.